Detailed here is one TCR beta chain. The antigen is undetermined. The data originate from a study of blood T cells in healthy people across ages. Study-wide points: Because sorting was not performed, PBMCs prevented conclusive naive versus antigen-experienced comparison.

Alongside a J-beta primer mix, a sample-barcoded 5' primer served in a second PCR lasting about 7 to 12 cycles. The yield of each sample was at least 2.5 million CDR3-containing paired-end reads. One entry per CDR3 protein results from TCRdb running MiXCR on the 5' RACE reads. Here the sample spans fewer than 1,200,000 distinct CDR3 sequences, approximately 25% being singletons. The length of the CDR3 is 17 residues. V lost 4 bases and J lost 0, with 13 bases in between. Germline V lookup: CDR1 SGHTA, CDR2 FQGNSA. The data were also submitted as part of a second study, on T cells of mothers and their children. That source adds: All extracted RNA went into cDNA synthesis, about 1.4 ug per 15 ul. Related mother-child pairs showed slightly, non-significantly higher overlap than unrelated pairs.

The receptor was derived from a girl aged 2-15 years in good health. The chain couples TRBV7-2 to TRBJ1-6, with TRBD1 as a possible D gene (5 bases). The sample consisted of blood. The CDR3 protein is CASSSGTFSSYNSPLHF. For the CDR3, the DNA is TGTGCCAGCAGCTCCGGGACCTTTAGCTCCTATAATTCACCCCTCCACTTT.